The present entry profiles one TCR beta chain with its context. Its antigen is as yet unknown. Measured with immunoSEQ multiplex PCR; TCRdb has only the in-frame clones, and not every one. The data contain under 350,000 clones, roughly 84% of them singletons. This entry is derived from a study of shared clonotypes between healthy human individuals. Looking at the study overall: There were three CD4 naive, three CD4 memory, two CD8 naive and one CD8 memory plates per donor. Study-level findings and limits: Rarefaction analysis demonstrated incomplete sorted-subset sequencing notwithstanding large depth. Non-shared clonotypes had lower generation probabilities than clonotypes shared by all four sorted-subset donors.

Unmatched junction bases numbered 14, after V lost 0 bases and J lost 3 bases. The CDR3 runs 19 residues. Per germline, CDR1 LGHNA and CDR2 YSLEER. Sequenced material: memory CD8+ T cells sorted from blood. Subset specified: CD45RO+ cells pooled with CCR7-negative TemRA cells. The sequence was collected from a man aged 18 to 29 in good health. V and J are TRBV4-3 and TRBJ2-1, with 7 positions matching TRBD2. DNA of the CDR3: TGCGCCAGCAGCCAAGAGCCACTCCTGGGGGGGTCCGGCTACAATGAGCAGTTCTTC. Its translation: CASSQEPLLGGSGYNEQFF.